This T cell receptor (beta chain) was identified during a study of blood T cell repertoires in COVID-19. Profiled with immunoSEQ multiplex PCR; TCRdb holds only in-frame clones, not every one. The sample holds a few hundred thousand clones, approximately 88% seen once. The age range of participants was about 18 to 90 years, with residence in 20 to 25 US areas. Germline trimming cut 4 bases from V and 4 bases from J; bases unmatched to any gene: 5. Germline lookup yields CDR1 SEHNR and CDR2 FQNEAQ (reference sequence). The CDR3 runs to 15 residues. The chain couples TRBV7-9 to TRBJ2-1, with TRBD2 matching over 9 bases. The sequenced sample consisted of PBMCs or T cells enriched from blood (not recorded which). The receptor was isolated from a woman aged 35 to 49 who had been exposed to COVID-19. The chain's CDR3 is CASSSLAGEYNEQFF. In DNA form, the CDR3 reads TGTGCCAGCAGCTCGTTAGCGGGGGAGTACAATGAGCAGTTCTTC.